This T cell receptor beta chain was obtained from a study of OX40 agonist ivuxolimab in advanced cancers. Across the study: Patients took ivuxolimab, an agonistic anti-OX40 (CD134) antibody.

Assay: immunoSEQ multiplex PCR; the TCRdb copy retains only in-frame clones and omits some. The sample shows around 80,000 clones, about four fifths of them seen only once. This CDR3 is 12 amino acids long. V shed 3 bases and J shed 12 bases, with 11 bases lying between them. Looked up from germline, CDR1 is SGHDN and CDR2 is FVKESK. The V call is TRBV14, the J call TRBJ1-4; a weak D match, TRBD1 (5 bases). The material sequenced was CD4+ or CD8+ T cells sorted from blood, taken in a trial of the OX40 agonist ivuxolimab. The receptor comes from an adult with an advanced solid tumor such as melanoma, head and neck, liver or kidney cancer. CDR3 region: CASSQGWGELFF. CDR3 nucleotides: TGTGCCAGCAGCCAGGGGTGGGGCGAACTGTTTTTT.